A single sample is the source of the 32 T cell receptor beta chains below, sequenced in a study of T cell responses to AZD1222 COVID-19 vaccine (dated by TCRdb to the early 2020s). The library was built by means of the immunoSEQ multiplex PCR assay. TCRdb re-hosts the immuneACCESS table, in-frame sequences only. Its copies lack some clones; in the studies checked, an unresolved V gene accounts for under half of them, and the cause for the rest is not known. The sample profile shows around 140,000 clones; roughly 85% of them were found once. The biggest ten clones account for under 9.5% of the sample. This specimen's time point label, interpreted: baseline before first vaccination. This sample comprised peripheral blood, obtained on day 0 of AZD1222 vaccination. Source of these receptors: an adult in good health.

The V and J genes are TRBV2 and TRBJ1-6; no firm D call. The CDR3 spans 15 residues. Trimming pared 4 bases from V and 0 bases from J, leaving 7 bases between. CDR1 and CDR2 (germline): SNHLY, FYNNEI. CDR3 region: CASSAKSSYNSPLHF. For the CDR3, the DNA is TGTGCCAGCAGTGCCAAAAGCTCCTATAATTCACCCCTCCACTTT. Looking up the rest from reference TRBV2 and TRBJ1-6 gives the full variable domain: EPEVTQTPSHQVTQMGQEVILRCVPISNHLYFYWYRQILGQKVEFLVSFYNNEISEKSEIFDDQFSVERPDGSNFTLKIRSTKLEDSAMYFCASSAKSSYNSPLHFGNGTRLTVT.

DNA of the CDR3: TGTGCCAGCAGCGCCTCGACAGATTTTTATGGCTACACCTTC. This gives the protein CASSASTDFYGYTF. This sequence joins TRBV9 and TRBJ1-2; the D gene is possibly TRBD1 (5 bases). The CDR3 runs to 14 residues. Germline V lookup: CDR1 SGDLS, CDR2 YYNGEE. V gave up 3 bases and J gave up 5 bases, with 14 bases separating them.

J is TRBJ2-1 and V is TRBV7-9; D is possibly TRBD2 (6 bases). Deletions cut 4 bases from V and 5 bases from J, with 24 bases between. The CDR3 has 18 amino acids. CDR1 SEHNR and CDR2 FQNEAQ come from the germline V gene (reference sequence). CDR3 sequence reads: CASSSLGLADTLDNEQFF. For the CDR3, the DNA is TGTGCCAGCAGCTCCCTCGGTTTAGCGGACACTCTAGACAATGAGCAGTTCTTC.

The chain couples TRBV20-1 to TRBJ1-2, with D perhaps TRBD1 (5 bases). Per the germline V gene, CDR1 is DFQATT and CDR2 is SNEGSKA (reference sequence). CDR3 length: 11 residues. Trimming pared 8 bases from V and 8 bases from J, leaving 15 bases between. The CDR3 here is CSPPWGLGYTF. The CDR3 nucleotides read TGCAGTCCCCCGTGGGGCTTGGGCTACACCTTC.

This clone showed up just once. This chain links TRBV2 with TRBJ2-1, with D hard to call. The CDR3 contains 11 residues. Germline V gene data show CDR1 as SNHLY and CDR2 as FYNNEI. The V and J ends lost 6 bases and 9 bases respectively, with 9 bases between them. DNA for the CDR3: TGTGCCAGCAGCTCCCAGGCTGAGCAGTTCTTC. Its protein product is CASSSQAEQFF.

This chain joins TRBV6-6 and TRBJ1-1, with D possibly being TRBD1 (6 bases). The CDR3 consists of 13 residues. CDR1 and CDR2 (germline): MNHNY, SVGAGI (reference sequence). V lost 7 bases, J lost 5 bases, and 14 bases lay in between. The CDR3 sequence: CASKPQGGTEAFF. The CDR3 DNA follows: TGTGCCAGCAAGCCACAGGGAGGGACTGAAGCTTTCTTT.

The gene calls are TRBV19 and TRBJ2-1, with TRBD2 as a possible D gene (6 bases). The ends were cut back, 3 bases at V and 8 bases at J, with 14 bases in the middle. The CDR3 consists of 14 residues. Looked up from germline, CDR1 is LNHDA and CDR2 is SQIVND (reference sequence). CDR3 DNA: TGTGCCAGTAGTATTCTGACCGGCGGGGATGAGCAGTTCTTC. Protein sequence: CASSILTGGDEQFF.

This rearrangement joins TRBV10-2 to TRBJ2-3; tentative D call: TRBD2 (7 bases). Trimming shortened V by 8 bases and J by 2 bases, and 20 bases separated the two germline ends. CDR3 length: 16 residues. CDR1 is WSHSY and CDR2 is SAAADI in the germline V gene. The CDR3 DNA reads TGCGCCAGCCGCAGAGGGGGGGTTCTCGTCACAGATACGCAGTATTTT. It specifies CASRRGGVLVTDTQYF.

The chain uses TRBV12-3 or TRBV12-4 and TRBJ2-3; D call uncertain. The ends were cut back, 7 bases at V and 6 bases at J, with 8 bases in the middle. This CDR3 is built from 11 residues. CDR3 in amino acids: CASNLGDTQYF. The DNA for the CDR3 is TGTGCCAGCAATCTAGGGGATACGCAGTATTTT.

This clone was recorded a few times. The chain couples TRBV7-9 to TRBJ2-1; 9 nucleotides line up with TRBD2. Trimming cost V 1 base and J 6 bases; bases outside gene matches: 16. Germline lookup yields CDR1 SEHNR and CDR2 FQNEAQ (reference sequence). The CDR3 sequence is 19 residues long. The CDR3 reads CASSLGIFSPGTSSNEQFF. CDR3 bases: TGTGCCAGCAGCTTAGGGATATTCTCCCCCGGGACTAGCTCCAATGAGCAGTTCTTC. Full variable domain (missing parts from reference TRBV7-9 and TRBJ2-1): DTGVSQNPRHKITKRGQNVTFRCDPISEHNRLYWYRQTLGQGPEFLTYFQNEAQLEKSRLLSDRFSAERPKGSFSTLEIQRTEQGDSAMYLCASSLGIFSPGTSSNEQFFGPGTRLTVL.

This clone was observed a handful of times. The V call is TRBV4-1, the J call TRBJ2-7, with TRBD2 as a possible D gene (5 bases). V lost 2 bases, J lost 0 bases, and 8 bases lay in between. The CDR3 loop spans 14 amino acids. Per germline, CDR1 MGHRA and CDR2 YSYEKL. This chain's CDR3 is CASSQIANSYEQYF. In nucleotides, the CDR3 is TGCGCCAGCAGCCAAATAGCGAACTCCTACGAGCAGTACTTC.

In DNA, the CDR3 is TGCGCCAGCAGCGCGGACCCAGCCATTAACTATGGCTACACCTTC. This sequence encodes CASSADPAINYGYTF. The chain combines TRBV5-1 with TRBJ1-2, with D uncertain. Per the germline V gene, CDR1 is SGHRS and CDR2 is YFSETQ. The CDR3 totals 15 residues. The germline V and J ends were trimmed by 4 bases and 1 base, with 14 bases remaining between them.

This chain joins TRBV5-1 and TRBJ1-2, with 9 bases lining up with TRBD1. J was trimmed by 2 bases and V by 0 bases; bases with no gene match: 2. Germline values: CDR1 SGHRS, CDR2 YFSETQ. The CDR3 is 15 amino acids. In DNA form, the CDR3 reads TGCGCCAGCAGCTTGGGCGGGACAGGGAACTATGGCTACACCTTC. This gives the protein CASSLGGTGNYGYTF.

V gene TRBV10-2 combines with J gene TRBJ2-2; D call uncertain. This CDR3 region has 11 residues. V lost 10 bases and J 7 bases, leaving 10 bases between the germline ends. CDR1 and CDR2 (germline): WSHSY, SAAADI. The chain's CDR3 is CATTTGGELFF. CDR3 bases: TGCGCCACCACGACTGGCGGGGAGCTGTTTTTT.

The chain recombines TRBV18 with TRBJ1-1, with a weak D call TRBD1 (5 bases). Trimming removed 2 bases at V and 7 bases at J, with 11 bases between. The CDR3 runs to 13 residues. CDR1 and CDR2 from the germline V gene are KGHSH and LQKENI. This CDR3 reads CASSPKRGGEAFF. DNA of the CDR3: TGTGCCAGCTCACCAAAACGCGGGGGTGAAGCTTTCTTT.

This chain connects TRBV10-3 to TRBJ1-1, with unresolved D. V dropped 3 bases and J dropped 3 bases, with 2 bases sitting between them. The CDR3 is 11 residues long. The germline gives CDR1 ENHRY, CDR2 SYGVKD. In DNA form, the CDR3 reads TGTGCCATCAGTGACTACACTGAAGCTTTCTTT. Residues: CAISDYTEAFF.

The chain recombines TRBV7-9 with TRBJ1-2; no clear D gene. Trimming stripped 1 base from V and 4 bases from J, with 13 bases between. The germline CDR1 and CDR2 sequences are SEHNR and FQNEAQ (reference sequence). There are 15 residues in the CDR3. CDR3: CASSLVEEAAYGYTF. The CDR3 coding sequence is TGTGCCAGCAGCTTAGTTGAGGAGGCAGCCTATGGCTACACCTTC.

This clone showed up just a few times. This chain connects TRBV21-1 to TRBJ1-3; the DNA was not compared with TRBD1, the D call given in the table. TRBV21-1 counts as a pseudogene. This CDR3 is built from 16 residues. The CDR3 sequence is CASSARVGQQRNTIYF. Written as DNA, the CDR3 is TGTGCCAGCAGCGCAAGGGTGGGGCAGCAAAGAAACACCATATATTTT.

The genes are TRBV10-3 and TRBJ2-7; maybe TRBD2 (6 bases). CDR1 is ENHRY, CDR2 SYGVKD, per germline. V was cut by 11 bases and J by 0 bases, with 11 bases left in between. The CDR3 length is 12 residues. This CDR3 reads CAAGTPSYEQYF. The CDR3 coding sequence is TGTGCCGCCGGGACTCCCTCCTACGAGCAGTACTTC.

The chain carries TRBV19 and TRBJ2-1, with D unresolved. Trimming shortened V by 4 bases and J by 5 bases, and 3 bases separated the two germline ends. In germline, CDR1 is LNHDA, CDR2 SQIVND (reference sequence). The CDR3 spans 11 residues. The CDR3 coding sequence is TGTGCCAGTAGTAGGAACAATGAGCAGTTCTTC. Protein sequence: CASSRNNEQFF. Full variable domain (rest looked up from reference TRBV19 and TRBJ2-1): DGGITQSPKYLFRKEGQNVTLSCEQNLNHDAMYWYRQDPGQGLRLIYYSQIVNDFQKGDIAEGYSVSREKKESFPLTVTSAQKNPTAFYLCASSRNNEQFFGPGTRLTVL.

The J gene is TRBJ1-2, the V gene TRBV5-1; D is ambiguous. V was pared by 0 bases and J by 0 bases, with 3 bases between. CDR1 is SGHRS and CDR2 is YFSETQ in the germline V gene. The CDR3 covers 13 residues. In nucleotides, the CDR3 is TGCGCCAGCAGCTTGGGTCCTAACTATGGCTACACCTTC. Translated, it gives CASSLGPNYGYTF.

This sequence joins TRBV9 and TRBJ2-1; 8 nucleotides line up with TRBD1. The CDR3 covers 15 residues. The V gene's germline CDR1 is SGDLS and CDR2 YYNGEE. Trimming removed 4 bases from V and 7 bases from J; junction bases left unmatched: 10. In DNA, the CDR3 is TGTGCCAGCAGCTCGGGACAGGAGGCAGGGAATGAGCAGTTCTTC. This gives the protein CASSSGQEAGNEQFF.

CDR3 nucleotides: TGTGCCAGCAGCCGGGGAAACCCTTCTAATTCACCCCTCCACTTT. Its translation: CASSRGNPSNSPLHF. This chain links TRBV6-5 with TRBJ1-6; D is uncertain. The length of the CDR3 is 15 residues. The ends were cut back, 6 bases at V and 6 bases at J, with 15 bases in the middle. CDR1 is MNHEY and CDR2 is SVGAGI in the germline V gene.

V is TRBV27 and J is TRBJ2-3; 8 nucleotides match TRBD2. This CDR3 comprises 16 residues. The V gene's germline CDR1 is MNHEY and CDR2 SMNVEV (reference sequence). Trimming removed 0 bases from V and 3 bases from J; junction bases left unmatched: 5. The CDR3 nucleotides read TGTGCCAGCAGTTTATCTAGACGGGGGGGGACAGATACGCAGTATTTT. Encoded protein: CASSLSRRGGTDTQYF.

The chain has TRBV6-2 or TRBV6-3 and TRBJ2-1; unclear D gene. CDR1 and CDR2 (germline): MNHEY, SVGEGT. V lost 2 bases and J 7 bases, leaving 3 bases between the germline ends. This CDR3 spans 11 amino acids. CDR3 sequence reads: CASSYGNEQFF. The CDR3 DNA is TGTGCCAGCAGTTACGGGAATGAGCAGTTCTTC.

The chain links TRBV27 to TRBJ1-4; weak D call: TRBD1 (5 bases). Germline CDR1 MNHEY, CDR2 SMNVEV (reference sequence). V was pared by 8 bases and J by 3 bases, with 28 bases between. This CDR3 is 19 amino acids long. The CDR3 region has the DNA TGTGCCAGCGCCTCGGGGTTTTGGTCCCCGGGGGTACCTAATGAAAAACTGTTTTTT. It encodes CASASGFWSPGVPNEKLFF.

This chain uses TRBV2 with TRBJ2-7; the match to TRBD1 covers 9 bases. With 6 bases clipped from V and 5 bases from J, the junction kept 11 bases outside the gene matches. Germline loops: CDR1 SNHLY, CDR2 FYNNEI. The CDR3 consists of 15 residues. This CDR3 reads CASRPRDRESNEQYF. The CDR3 DNA reads TGTGCCAGCAGGCCCCGGGACAGGGAAAGTAACGAGCAGTACTTC.

The chain recombines TRBV2 with TRBJ2-1, with 7 bases identical to TRBD2. CDR3 length: 15 residues. The trim removed 8 bases at V and 3 bases at J, leaving 10 bases unmatched. The germline CDR1 and CDR2 sequences are SNHLY and FYNNEI. CDR3 sequence reads: CASSPLAGIYNEQFF. CDR3 nucleotide sequence: TGTGCCAGCTCCCCCTTAGCGGGTATCTACAATGAGCAGTTCTTC.

This clone was seen a single time. This chain connects TRBV30 to TRBJ1-3, with 8 bases identical to TRBD1. Germline trimming cut 3 bases from V and 2 bases from J; bases unmatched to any gene: 6. There are 15 residues in the CDR3. Germline values: CDR1 GTSNPN, CDR2 SVGIG (reference sequence). The CDR3 loop is CAWRGLDRAGNTIYF. CDR3 nucleotide sequence: TGTGCCTGGAGAGGCCTGGACAGGGCTGGAAACACCATATATTTT.

This clone was seen only once. This rearrangement joins TRBV5-1 to TRBJ2-3, with TRBD2 matching over 11 bases. The CDR3 length is 15 residues. J gave up 3 bases and V 4 bases, and 4 bases lay outside the gene matches. Germline CDR1 is SGHRS and CDR2 is YFSETQ. The CDR3 coding sequence is TGCGCCAGCAGCAGTACTAGCGGGAGTACAGATACGCAGTATTTT. Residues: CASSSTSGSTDTQYF.

The V and J genes are TRBV5-1 and TRBJ1-4; 7 nucleotides agree with TRBD1. The trim removed 6 bases at V and 3 bases at J, leaving 5 bases unmatched. The CDR3 runs to 14 residues. CDR1 is SGHRS, CDR2 YFSETQ, per germline. CDR3 in DNA: TGCGCCAGCACCCAGGGGGACCCTAATGAAAAACTGTTTTTT. This codes for CASTQGDPNEKLFF. Drawing the rest from reference TRBV5-1 and TRBJ1-4, the complete variable domain is KAGVTQTPRYLIKTRGQQVTLSCSPISGHRSVSWYQQTPGQGLQFLFEYFSETQRNKGNFPGRFSGRQFSNSRSEMNVSTLELGDSALYLCASTQGDPNEKLFFGSGTQLSVL.

The chain recombines TRBV2 with TRBJ1-4, with TRBD1 matching 7 bases. The V segment lost 6 bases and the J segment 7 bases; nucleotides outside the gene matches: 5. This CDR3 is 13 amino acids long. CDR1 is SNHLY and CDR2 is FYNNEI in the germline V gene. The CDR3 sequence is CASRWDSSEKLFF. CDR3 sequence (DNA): TGTGCCAGCAGGTGGGACAGCTCTGAAAAACTGTTTTTT.